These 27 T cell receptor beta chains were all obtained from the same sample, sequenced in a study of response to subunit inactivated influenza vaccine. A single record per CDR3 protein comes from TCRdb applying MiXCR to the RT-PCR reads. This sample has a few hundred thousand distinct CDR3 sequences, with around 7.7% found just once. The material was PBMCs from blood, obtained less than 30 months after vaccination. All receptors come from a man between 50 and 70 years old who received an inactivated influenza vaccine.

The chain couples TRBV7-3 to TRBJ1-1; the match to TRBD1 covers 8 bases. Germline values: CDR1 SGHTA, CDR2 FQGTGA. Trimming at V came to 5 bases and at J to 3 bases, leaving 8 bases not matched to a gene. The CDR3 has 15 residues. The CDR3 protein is CASSVTGTGHTEAFF. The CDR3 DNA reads TGTGCCAGCAGCGTTACCGGGACAGGACACACTGAAGCTTTCTTT.

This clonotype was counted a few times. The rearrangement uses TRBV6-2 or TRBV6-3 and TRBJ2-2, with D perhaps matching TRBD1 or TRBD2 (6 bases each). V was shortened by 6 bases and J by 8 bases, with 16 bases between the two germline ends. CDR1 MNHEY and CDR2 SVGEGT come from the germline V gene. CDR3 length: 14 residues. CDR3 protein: CASRRDSGAGELFF. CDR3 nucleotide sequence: TGTGCCAGCAGGCGGGACTCAGGGGCAGGGGAGCTGTTTTTT.

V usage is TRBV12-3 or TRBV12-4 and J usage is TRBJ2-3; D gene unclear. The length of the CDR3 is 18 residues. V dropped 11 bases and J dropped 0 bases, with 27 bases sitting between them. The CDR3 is CACCPSVVGKISTDTQYF. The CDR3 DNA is TGTGCCTGCTGTCCCAGTGTCGTGGGGAAAATCAGCACAGATACGCAGTATTTT.

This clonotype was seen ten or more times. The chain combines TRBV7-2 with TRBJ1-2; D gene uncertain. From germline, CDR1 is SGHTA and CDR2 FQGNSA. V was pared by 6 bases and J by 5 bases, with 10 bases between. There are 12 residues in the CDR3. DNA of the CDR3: TGTGCCAGCAGTACTGCCTTGTATGGCTACACCTTC. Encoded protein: CASSTALYGYTF.

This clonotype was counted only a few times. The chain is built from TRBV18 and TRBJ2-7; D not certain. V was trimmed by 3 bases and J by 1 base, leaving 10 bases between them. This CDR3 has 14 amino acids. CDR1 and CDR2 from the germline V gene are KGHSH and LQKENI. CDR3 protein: CASSPSPSSYEQYF. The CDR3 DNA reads TGTGCCAGCTCACCTTCCCCGTCTTCCTACGAGCAGTACTTC.

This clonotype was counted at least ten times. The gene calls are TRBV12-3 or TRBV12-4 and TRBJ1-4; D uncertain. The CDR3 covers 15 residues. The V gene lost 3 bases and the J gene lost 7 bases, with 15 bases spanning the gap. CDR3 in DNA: TGTGCCAGCAGTTTTAGAGAGGTCTTAAGTGAAAAACTGTTTTTT. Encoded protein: CASSFREVLSEKLFF.

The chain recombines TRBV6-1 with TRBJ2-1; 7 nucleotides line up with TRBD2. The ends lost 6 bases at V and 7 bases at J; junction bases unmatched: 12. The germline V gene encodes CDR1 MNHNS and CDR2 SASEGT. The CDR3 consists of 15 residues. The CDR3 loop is CASRPGGLVFNEQFF. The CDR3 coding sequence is TGTGCCAGCAGACCCGGAGGACTAGTGTTTAATGAGCAGTTCTTC.

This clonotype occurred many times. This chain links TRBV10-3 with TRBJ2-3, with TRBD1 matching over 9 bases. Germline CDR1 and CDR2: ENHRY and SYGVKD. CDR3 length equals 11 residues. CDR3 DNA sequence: TGTGTCACAGGGGGCCCAGATACGCAGTATTTT. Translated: CVTGGPDTQYF.

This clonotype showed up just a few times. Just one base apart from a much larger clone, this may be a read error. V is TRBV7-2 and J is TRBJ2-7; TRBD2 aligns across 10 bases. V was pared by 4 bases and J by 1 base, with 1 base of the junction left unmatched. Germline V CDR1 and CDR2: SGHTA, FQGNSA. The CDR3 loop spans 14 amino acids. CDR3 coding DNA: TGTGCCAGCAGCTGGGGACTAGCGTCCTACGAGCAGTACTTC. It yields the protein CASSWGLASYEQYF.

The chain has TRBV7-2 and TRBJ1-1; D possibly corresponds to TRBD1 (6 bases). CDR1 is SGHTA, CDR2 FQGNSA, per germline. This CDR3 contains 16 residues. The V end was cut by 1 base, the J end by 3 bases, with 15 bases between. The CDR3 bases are TGTGCCAGCAGCTTAGAAGGAGGGACACCCTACACTGAAGCTTTCTTT. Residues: CASSLEGGTPYTEAFF.

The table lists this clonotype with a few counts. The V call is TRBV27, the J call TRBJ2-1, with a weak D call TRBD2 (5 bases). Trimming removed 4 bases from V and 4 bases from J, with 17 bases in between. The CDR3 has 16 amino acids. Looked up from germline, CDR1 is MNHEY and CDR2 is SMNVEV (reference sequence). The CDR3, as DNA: TGTGCCAGCAGTTCACGGGCCACGCGCGGGTACAATGAGCAGTTCTTC. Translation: CASSSRATRGYNEQFF.

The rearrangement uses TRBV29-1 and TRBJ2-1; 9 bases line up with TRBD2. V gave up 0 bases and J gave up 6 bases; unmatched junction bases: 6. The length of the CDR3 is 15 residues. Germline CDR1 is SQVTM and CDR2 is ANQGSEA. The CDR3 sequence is CSVEDRAGGGNEQFF. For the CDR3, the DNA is TGCAGCGTTGAAGATCGAGCGGGGGGTGGCAATGAGCAGTTCTTC.

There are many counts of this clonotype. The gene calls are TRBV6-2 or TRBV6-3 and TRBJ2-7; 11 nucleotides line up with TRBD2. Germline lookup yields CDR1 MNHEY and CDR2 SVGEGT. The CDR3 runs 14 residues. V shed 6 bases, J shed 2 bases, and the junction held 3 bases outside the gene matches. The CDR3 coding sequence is TGTGCCAGCAGAACTAGCGGGGGACCCTACGAGCAGTACTTC. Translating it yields CASRTSGGPYEQYF.

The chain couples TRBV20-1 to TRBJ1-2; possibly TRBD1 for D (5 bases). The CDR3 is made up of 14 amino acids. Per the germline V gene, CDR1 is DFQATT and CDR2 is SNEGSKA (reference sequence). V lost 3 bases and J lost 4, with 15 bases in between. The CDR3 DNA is TGCAGTGCTAGGTCCGGCCAGGGAGCCTATGGCTACACCTTC. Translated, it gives CSARSGQGAYGYTF.

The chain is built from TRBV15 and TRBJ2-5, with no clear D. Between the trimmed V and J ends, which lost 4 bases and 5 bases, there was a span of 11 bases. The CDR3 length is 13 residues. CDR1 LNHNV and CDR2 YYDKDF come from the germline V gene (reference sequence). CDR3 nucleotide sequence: TGTGCCACCAGCAATCGACGGGTGGAGACCCAGTACTTC. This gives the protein CATSNRRVETQYF.

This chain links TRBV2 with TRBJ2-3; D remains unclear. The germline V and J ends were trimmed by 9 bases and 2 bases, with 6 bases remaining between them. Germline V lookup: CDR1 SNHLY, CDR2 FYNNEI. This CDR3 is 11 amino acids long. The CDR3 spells CARRLTDTQYF. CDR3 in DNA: TGTGCCAGACGACTCACAGATACGCAGTATTTT.

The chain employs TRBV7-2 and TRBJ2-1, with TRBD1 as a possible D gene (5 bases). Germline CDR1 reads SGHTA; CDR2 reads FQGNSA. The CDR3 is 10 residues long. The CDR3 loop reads CATGARRQFF. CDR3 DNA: TGTGCGACTGGGGCACGACGGCAGTTCTTC.

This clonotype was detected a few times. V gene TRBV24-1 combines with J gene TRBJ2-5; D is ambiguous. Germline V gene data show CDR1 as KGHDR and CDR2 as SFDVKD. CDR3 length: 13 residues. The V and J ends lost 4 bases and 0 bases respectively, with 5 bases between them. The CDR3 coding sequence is TGTGCCACCAGTGAACACTACCAAGAGACCCAGTACTTC. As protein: CATSEHYQETQYF.

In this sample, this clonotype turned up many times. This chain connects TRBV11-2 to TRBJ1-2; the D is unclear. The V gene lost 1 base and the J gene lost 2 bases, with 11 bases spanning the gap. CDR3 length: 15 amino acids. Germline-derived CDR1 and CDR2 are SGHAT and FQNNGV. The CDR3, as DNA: TGTGCCAGCAGCTTAGGCCCGGCCCCCAACTATGGCTACACCTTC. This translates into CASSLGPAPNYGYTF. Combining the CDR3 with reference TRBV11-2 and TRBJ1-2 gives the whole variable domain EAGVAQSPRYKIIEKRQSVAFWCNPISGHATLYWYQQILGQGPKLLIQFQNNGVVDDSQLPKDRFSAERLKGVDSTLKIQPAKLEDSAVYLCASSLGPAPNYGYTFGSGTRLTVV.

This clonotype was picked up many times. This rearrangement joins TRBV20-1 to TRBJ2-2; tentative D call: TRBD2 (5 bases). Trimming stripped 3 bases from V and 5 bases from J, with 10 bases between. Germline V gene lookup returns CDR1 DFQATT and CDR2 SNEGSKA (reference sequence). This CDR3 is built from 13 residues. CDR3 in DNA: TGCAGTGCTAGCAGAGGGTTAACCGGGGAGCTGTTTTTT. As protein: CSASRGLTGELFF.

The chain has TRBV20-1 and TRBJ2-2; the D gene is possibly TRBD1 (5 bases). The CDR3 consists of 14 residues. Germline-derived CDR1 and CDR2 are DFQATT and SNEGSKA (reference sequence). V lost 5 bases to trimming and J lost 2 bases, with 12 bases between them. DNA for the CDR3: TGCAGTGCTTTCGCTCAGGGCAACACCGGGGAGCTGTTTTTT. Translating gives CSAFAQGNTGELFF.

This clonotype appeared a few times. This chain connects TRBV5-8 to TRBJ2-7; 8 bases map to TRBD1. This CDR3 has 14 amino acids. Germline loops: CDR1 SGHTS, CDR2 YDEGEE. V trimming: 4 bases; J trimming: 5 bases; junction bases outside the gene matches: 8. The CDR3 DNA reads TGTGCCAGCAGCCATACTAGACAGGGGAACGAGCAGTACTTC. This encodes CASSHTRQGNEQYF. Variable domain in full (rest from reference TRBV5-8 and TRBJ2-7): EAGVTQSPTHLIKTRGQQATLRCSPISGHTSVYWYQQALGLGLQFLLWYDEGEERNRGNFPPRFSGRQFPNYSSELNVNALELEDSALYLCASSHTRQGNEQYFGPGTRLTVT.

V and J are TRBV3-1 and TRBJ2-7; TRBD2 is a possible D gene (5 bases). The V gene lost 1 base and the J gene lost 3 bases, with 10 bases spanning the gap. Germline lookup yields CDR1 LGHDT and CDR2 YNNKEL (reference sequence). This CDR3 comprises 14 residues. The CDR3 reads CASSQVSGSYEQYF. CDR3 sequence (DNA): TGTGCCAGCAGCCAAGTCTCGGGGAGCTACGAGCAGTACTTC.

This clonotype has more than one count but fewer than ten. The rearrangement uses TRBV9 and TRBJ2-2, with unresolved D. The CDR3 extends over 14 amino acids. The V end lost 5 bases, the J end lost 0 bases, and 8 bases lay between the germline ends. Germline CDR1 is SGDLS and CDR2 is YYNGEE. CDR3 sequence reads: CASRAVPNTGELFF. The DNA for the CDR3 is TGTGCCAGCAGGGCAGTTCCGAACACCGGGGAGCTGTTTTTT.

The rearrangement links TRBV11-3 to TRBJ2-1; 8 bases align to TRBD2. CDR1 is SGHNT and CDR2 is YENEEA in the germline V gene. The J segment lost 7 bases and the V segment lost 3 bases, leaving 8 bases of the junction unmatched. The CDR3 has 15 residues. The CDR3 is CASSFRSGSRNEQFF. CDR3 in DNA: TGTGCCAGCAGCTTTAGAAGCGGGAGTAGGAATGAGCAGTTCTTC.

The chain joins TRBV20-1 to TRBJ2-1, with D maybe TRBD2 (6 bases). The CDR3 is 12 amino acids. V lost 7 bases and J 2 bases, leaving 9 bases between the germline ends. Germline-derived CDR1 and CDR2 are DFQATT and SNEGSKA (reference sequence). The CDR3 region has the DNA TGCAGTGTCGAGCGGGCCTACAATGAGCAGTTCTTC. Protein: CSVERAYNEQFF.

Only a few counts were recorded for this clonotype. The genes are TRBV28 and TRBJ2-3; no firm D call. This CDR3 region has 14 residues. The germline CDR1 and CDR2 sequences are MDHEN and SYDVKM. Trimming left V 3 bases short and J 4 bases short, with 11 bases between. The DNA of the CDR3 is TGTGCCAGCAGTTTTCGGGCAGCCCCAGATACGCAGTATTTT. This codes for CASSFRAAPDTQYF.